This TCR beta chain came from a study of blood T cell repertoires in COVID-19. Study-wide background: Some COVID-19 samples were acute and others convalescent; all came from the United States, Italy and Spain.

The CDR3 has 16 residues. The germline V gene encodes CDR1 SGHAT and CDR2 FQNNGV. Trimming left V 0 bases short and J 4 bases short, with 15 bases between. Seattle's enrolled individuals joined amid active infection and were then monitored longitudinally. This clone was detected a few times. The assay was immunoSEQ multiplex PCR, and TCRdb's table has in-frame clones only and misses some. This table holds under 200,000 clones, about 82% found once. Sequenced sample: peripheral blood. The chain is built from TRBV11-2 and TRBJ1-1; tentatively, D is TRBD1 (5 bases). The sequence was obtained from a man aged 55 to 70 with COVID-19, enrolled during active disease. CDR3 bases: TGTGCCAGCAGCTTAGATCGGGGGAGGTCGGGCACTGAAGCTTTCTTT. Residues: CASSLDRGRSGTEAFF.